The 18 T cell receptor beta chains below all came from one sample that was sequenced in a study of blood T cells in healthy people across ages. Alongside a J-beta primer mix, a sample-barcoded 5' primer served in a second PCR lasting about 6 to 12 cycles. TCRdb reprocessed the 5' RACE reads with MiXCR, giving one entry per CDR3 protein. The sample shows about 1,600,000 distinct CDR3 sequences, about 40% of them seen only once. The sequencing sample was made of blood. The receptors derive from a woman aged 18 to 35 in good health.

A few counts support this clonotype. The chain carries TRBV2 and TRBJ2-7, with TRBD1 identical over 8 bases. CDR3 length: 15 amino acids. Germline V gene lookup returns CDR1 SNHLY and CDR2 FYNNEI. With 4 bases clipped from V and 0 bases from J, the junction kept 5 bases outside the gene matches. The CDR3 DNA follows: TGTGCCAGCAGTGGGACAGGGTCAATCTCCTACGAGCAGTACTTC. Residues: CASSGTGSISYEQYF. Full variable domain (remainder filled in from reference TRBV2 and TRBJ2-7): EPEVTQTPSHQVTQMGQEVILRCVPISNHLYFYWYRQILGQKVEFLVSFYNNEISEKSEIFDDQFSVERPDGSNFTLKIRSTKLEDSAMYFCASSGTGSISYEQYFGPGTRLTVT.

This clonotype appeared a few times. This chain uses TRBV20-1 with TRBJ2-1; 16 bases fit TRBD2. The V segment lost 6 bases and the J segment 7 bases; nucleotides outside the gene matches: 9. Per the germline V gene, CDR1 is DFQATT and CDR2 is SNEGSKA (reference sequence). The CDR3 has 16 amino acids. CDR3 sequence reads: CSASGLAGGPENEQFF. DNA of the CDR3: TGCAGTGCCTCGGGACTAGCGGGAGGGCCCGAAAATGAGCAGTTCTTC.

J is TRBJ2-3 and V is TRBV6-6; D is perhaps TRBD2 (6 bases). Trimming left V 8 bases short and J 2 bases short, with 23 bases between. Germline loops: CDR1 MNHNY, CDR2 SVGAGI (reference sequence). This CDR3 region has 17 residues. CDR3: CASQSPGRREYTDTQYF. As DNA, the CDR3 is TGTGCCAGCCAATCCCCAGGACGGCGGGAATACACAGATACGCAGTATTTT.

The rearrangement uses TRBV20-1 and TRBJ2-3; 12 nucleotides align to TRBD2. V lost 7 bases to trimming and J lost 6 bases; unmatched junction nucleotides: 8. CDR3 length: 14 amino acids. The germline gives CDR1 DFQATT, CDR2 SNEGSKA (reference sequence). CDR3: CSGRLAGGPDTQYF. CDR3 nucleotide sequence: TGCAGTGGCCGCCTAGCGGGAGGGCCGGATACGCAGTATTTT.

This clonotype has only a few counts. The CDR3 sequence is CASLGPYGYTF. The DNA for the CDR3 is TGCGCCAGCTTGGGCCCCTATGGCTACACCTTC. This chain links TRBV5-1 with TRBJ1-2; D gene uncertain. Germline V gene data show CDR1 as SGHRS and CDR2 as YFSETQ. Between the trimmed V and J ends, which lost 7 bases and 4 bases, there was a span of 8 bases. This CDR3 has 11 amino acids.

The V call is TRBV3-1, the J call TRBJ2-1; TRBD1 matches at 7 bases. The CDR3 extends over 15 amino acids. Looked up from germline, CDR1 is LGHDT and CDR2 is YNNKEL (reference sequence). V was clipped by 0 bases and J by 4 bases; unmatched bases: 3. CDR3 in amino acids: CASSQEGQYYNEQFF. The CDR3 bases are TGTGCCAGCAGCCAAGAGGGACAGTATTACAATGAGCAGTTCTTC.

The V gene is TRBV6-5, the J gene TRBJ1-6, with a weak D call TRBD1 (6 bases). CDR3 length: 12 amino acids. Germline V gives CDR1 MNHEY, CDR2 SVGAGI. V lost 7 bases and J lost 10, with 11 bases in between. CDR3 region: CASTKGGSPLHF. DNA of the CDR3: TGTGCCAGCACCAAGGGGGGATCACCCCTCCACTTT.

The chain recombines TRBV6-5 with TRBJ2-7, with D possibly being TRBD2 (5 bases). This CDR3 region has 13 residues. CDR1 and CDR2 (germline): MNHEY, SVGAGI. Trimming left V 0 bases short and J 6 bases short, with 9 bases between. The CDR3 nucleotides are TGTGCCAGCAGTTACTCAACGGGGAGCGAGCAGTACTTC. Translated, it gives CASSYSTGSEQYF.

V usage is TRBV25-1 and J usage is TRBJ2-7; D not certain. Germline V gene lookup returns CDR1 MGHDK and CDR2 SYGVNS. V gave up 1 base and J gave up 3 bases, with 22 bases separating them. This CDR3 spans 18 amino acids. For the CDR3, the DNA is TGTGCCAGCAGTGAATTTGATCCCTCGGAAGGCCCCATCTACGAGCAGTACTTC. Protein sequence: CASSEFDPSEGPIYEQYF.

V usage is TRBV10-3 and J usage is TRBJ2-4; 8 nucleotides match TRBD1. The end of the DNA fits TRBJ2-7 better, so the J call may be wrong. The germline gives CDR1 ENHRY, CDR2 SYGVKD. This CDR3 contains 14 residues. The chain's CDR3 is CAISAGQGFYEQYF. The CDR3 DNA reads as TGTGCCATCAGTGCCGGACAGGGATTCTACGAGCAGTACTTC.

The rearrangement uses TRBV2 and TRBJ2-5; 11 bases line up with TRBD2. The last part of the DNA fits TRBJ2-7 better; the J call may be wrong. CDR3 length: 15 amino acids. Germline values: CDR1 SNHLY, CDR2 FYNNEI. The CDR3 DNA follows: TGTGCCGGCTCTACCGAAGCTAGCGGGGGGTACGAGCAGTACTTC. Translating gives CAGSTEASGGYEQYF.

This clonotype was seen ten or more times. The rearrangement uses TRBV20-1 and TRBJ2-3; D tentatively fits TRBD1 or TRBD2 (5 bases each). This CDR3 contains 14 residues. The germline CDR1 and CDR2 sequences are DFQATT and SNEGSKA (reference sequence). Here the CDR3 reads CSALRGGSTDTQYF. The CDR3 DNA sequence: TGCAGCGCTCTTCGGGGCGGGAGCACAGATACGCAGTATTTT.

The rearrangement uses TRBV4-1 and TRBJ1-1; D ambiguous. The V end lost 1 base, the J end lost 2 bases, and 14 bases lay between the germline ends. CDR3 length equals 16 residues. In germline, CDR1 is MGHRA, CDR2 YSYEKL. CDR3 nucleotide sequence: TGCGCCAGCAGCCAAGGGACCGAGACCCTAAACACTGAAGCTTTCTTT. Translated, it gives CASSQGTETLNTEAFF.

The rearrangement uses TRBV12-5 and TRBJ2-7; 8 nucleotides agree with TRBD1. Germline CDR1 LGHNT, CDR2 FRNRAP. This CDR3 region has 19 residues. The V segment lost 1 base and the J segment 3 bases; nucleotides outside the gene matches: 17. CDR3 nucleotide sequence: TGTGCTAGTGGTTTGGGTGATAAGGACAGGGCCGACCCCCTCTACGAGCAGTACTTC. It codes for CASGLGDKDRADPLYEQYF. Full variable domain (remainder filled in from reference TRBV12-5 and TRBJ2-7): DARVTQTPRHKVTEMGQEVTMRCQPILGHNTVFWYRQTMMQGLELLAYFRNRAPLDDSGMPKDRFSAEMPDATLATLKIQPSEPRDSAVYFCASGLGDKDRADPLYEQYFGPGTRLTVT.

This clonotype came up a few times. The gene calls are TRBV12-3 or TRBV12-4 and TRBJ2-1; 9 bases map to TRBD1. The CDR3 consists of 15 residues. Unmatched junction bases numbered 6, after V lost 6 bases and J lost 3 bases. In DNA form, the CDR3 reads TGTGCCAGCAGCCTCGGACAGGGGCTCTACAATGAGCAGTTCTTC. It specifies CASSLGQGLYNEQFF.

This rearrangement joins TRBV6-5 to TRBJ1-1; 8 nucleotides align to TRBD1. V dropped 7 bases and J dropped 9; count of bases not matched to a gene: 13. This CDR3 is 14 amino acids long. The germline CDR1 and CDR2 sequences are MNHEY and SVGAGI. The CDR3 is CASNKYGGQDQAFF. As DNA, the CDR3 is TGTGCCAGCAACAAATATGGGGGACAGGATCAAGCTTTCTTT.

V gene TRBV10-3 combines with J gene TRBJ2-1; 9 bases are a match to TRBD2. V lost 2 bases to trimming and J lost 7 bases; unmatched junction nucleotides: 6. From germline, CDR1 is ENHRY and CDR2 SYGVKD. CDR3 size: 15 residues. The CDR3 loop is CAISEQGGGANEQFF. The CDR3 DNA reads as TGTGCCATCAGTGAGCAGGGCGGGGGGGCAAATGAGCAGTTCTTC.

The V call is TRBV29-1, the J call TRBJ1-2, with unresolved D. Per the germline V gene, CDR1 is SQVTM and CDR2 is ANQGSEA. Deletions cut 6 bases from V and 6 bases from J, with 11 bases between. The CDR3 runs 11 residues. The DNA for the CDR3 is TGCAGCGTAAGGAAAAGAGATGGCTACACCTTC. As protein: CSVRKRDGYTF.